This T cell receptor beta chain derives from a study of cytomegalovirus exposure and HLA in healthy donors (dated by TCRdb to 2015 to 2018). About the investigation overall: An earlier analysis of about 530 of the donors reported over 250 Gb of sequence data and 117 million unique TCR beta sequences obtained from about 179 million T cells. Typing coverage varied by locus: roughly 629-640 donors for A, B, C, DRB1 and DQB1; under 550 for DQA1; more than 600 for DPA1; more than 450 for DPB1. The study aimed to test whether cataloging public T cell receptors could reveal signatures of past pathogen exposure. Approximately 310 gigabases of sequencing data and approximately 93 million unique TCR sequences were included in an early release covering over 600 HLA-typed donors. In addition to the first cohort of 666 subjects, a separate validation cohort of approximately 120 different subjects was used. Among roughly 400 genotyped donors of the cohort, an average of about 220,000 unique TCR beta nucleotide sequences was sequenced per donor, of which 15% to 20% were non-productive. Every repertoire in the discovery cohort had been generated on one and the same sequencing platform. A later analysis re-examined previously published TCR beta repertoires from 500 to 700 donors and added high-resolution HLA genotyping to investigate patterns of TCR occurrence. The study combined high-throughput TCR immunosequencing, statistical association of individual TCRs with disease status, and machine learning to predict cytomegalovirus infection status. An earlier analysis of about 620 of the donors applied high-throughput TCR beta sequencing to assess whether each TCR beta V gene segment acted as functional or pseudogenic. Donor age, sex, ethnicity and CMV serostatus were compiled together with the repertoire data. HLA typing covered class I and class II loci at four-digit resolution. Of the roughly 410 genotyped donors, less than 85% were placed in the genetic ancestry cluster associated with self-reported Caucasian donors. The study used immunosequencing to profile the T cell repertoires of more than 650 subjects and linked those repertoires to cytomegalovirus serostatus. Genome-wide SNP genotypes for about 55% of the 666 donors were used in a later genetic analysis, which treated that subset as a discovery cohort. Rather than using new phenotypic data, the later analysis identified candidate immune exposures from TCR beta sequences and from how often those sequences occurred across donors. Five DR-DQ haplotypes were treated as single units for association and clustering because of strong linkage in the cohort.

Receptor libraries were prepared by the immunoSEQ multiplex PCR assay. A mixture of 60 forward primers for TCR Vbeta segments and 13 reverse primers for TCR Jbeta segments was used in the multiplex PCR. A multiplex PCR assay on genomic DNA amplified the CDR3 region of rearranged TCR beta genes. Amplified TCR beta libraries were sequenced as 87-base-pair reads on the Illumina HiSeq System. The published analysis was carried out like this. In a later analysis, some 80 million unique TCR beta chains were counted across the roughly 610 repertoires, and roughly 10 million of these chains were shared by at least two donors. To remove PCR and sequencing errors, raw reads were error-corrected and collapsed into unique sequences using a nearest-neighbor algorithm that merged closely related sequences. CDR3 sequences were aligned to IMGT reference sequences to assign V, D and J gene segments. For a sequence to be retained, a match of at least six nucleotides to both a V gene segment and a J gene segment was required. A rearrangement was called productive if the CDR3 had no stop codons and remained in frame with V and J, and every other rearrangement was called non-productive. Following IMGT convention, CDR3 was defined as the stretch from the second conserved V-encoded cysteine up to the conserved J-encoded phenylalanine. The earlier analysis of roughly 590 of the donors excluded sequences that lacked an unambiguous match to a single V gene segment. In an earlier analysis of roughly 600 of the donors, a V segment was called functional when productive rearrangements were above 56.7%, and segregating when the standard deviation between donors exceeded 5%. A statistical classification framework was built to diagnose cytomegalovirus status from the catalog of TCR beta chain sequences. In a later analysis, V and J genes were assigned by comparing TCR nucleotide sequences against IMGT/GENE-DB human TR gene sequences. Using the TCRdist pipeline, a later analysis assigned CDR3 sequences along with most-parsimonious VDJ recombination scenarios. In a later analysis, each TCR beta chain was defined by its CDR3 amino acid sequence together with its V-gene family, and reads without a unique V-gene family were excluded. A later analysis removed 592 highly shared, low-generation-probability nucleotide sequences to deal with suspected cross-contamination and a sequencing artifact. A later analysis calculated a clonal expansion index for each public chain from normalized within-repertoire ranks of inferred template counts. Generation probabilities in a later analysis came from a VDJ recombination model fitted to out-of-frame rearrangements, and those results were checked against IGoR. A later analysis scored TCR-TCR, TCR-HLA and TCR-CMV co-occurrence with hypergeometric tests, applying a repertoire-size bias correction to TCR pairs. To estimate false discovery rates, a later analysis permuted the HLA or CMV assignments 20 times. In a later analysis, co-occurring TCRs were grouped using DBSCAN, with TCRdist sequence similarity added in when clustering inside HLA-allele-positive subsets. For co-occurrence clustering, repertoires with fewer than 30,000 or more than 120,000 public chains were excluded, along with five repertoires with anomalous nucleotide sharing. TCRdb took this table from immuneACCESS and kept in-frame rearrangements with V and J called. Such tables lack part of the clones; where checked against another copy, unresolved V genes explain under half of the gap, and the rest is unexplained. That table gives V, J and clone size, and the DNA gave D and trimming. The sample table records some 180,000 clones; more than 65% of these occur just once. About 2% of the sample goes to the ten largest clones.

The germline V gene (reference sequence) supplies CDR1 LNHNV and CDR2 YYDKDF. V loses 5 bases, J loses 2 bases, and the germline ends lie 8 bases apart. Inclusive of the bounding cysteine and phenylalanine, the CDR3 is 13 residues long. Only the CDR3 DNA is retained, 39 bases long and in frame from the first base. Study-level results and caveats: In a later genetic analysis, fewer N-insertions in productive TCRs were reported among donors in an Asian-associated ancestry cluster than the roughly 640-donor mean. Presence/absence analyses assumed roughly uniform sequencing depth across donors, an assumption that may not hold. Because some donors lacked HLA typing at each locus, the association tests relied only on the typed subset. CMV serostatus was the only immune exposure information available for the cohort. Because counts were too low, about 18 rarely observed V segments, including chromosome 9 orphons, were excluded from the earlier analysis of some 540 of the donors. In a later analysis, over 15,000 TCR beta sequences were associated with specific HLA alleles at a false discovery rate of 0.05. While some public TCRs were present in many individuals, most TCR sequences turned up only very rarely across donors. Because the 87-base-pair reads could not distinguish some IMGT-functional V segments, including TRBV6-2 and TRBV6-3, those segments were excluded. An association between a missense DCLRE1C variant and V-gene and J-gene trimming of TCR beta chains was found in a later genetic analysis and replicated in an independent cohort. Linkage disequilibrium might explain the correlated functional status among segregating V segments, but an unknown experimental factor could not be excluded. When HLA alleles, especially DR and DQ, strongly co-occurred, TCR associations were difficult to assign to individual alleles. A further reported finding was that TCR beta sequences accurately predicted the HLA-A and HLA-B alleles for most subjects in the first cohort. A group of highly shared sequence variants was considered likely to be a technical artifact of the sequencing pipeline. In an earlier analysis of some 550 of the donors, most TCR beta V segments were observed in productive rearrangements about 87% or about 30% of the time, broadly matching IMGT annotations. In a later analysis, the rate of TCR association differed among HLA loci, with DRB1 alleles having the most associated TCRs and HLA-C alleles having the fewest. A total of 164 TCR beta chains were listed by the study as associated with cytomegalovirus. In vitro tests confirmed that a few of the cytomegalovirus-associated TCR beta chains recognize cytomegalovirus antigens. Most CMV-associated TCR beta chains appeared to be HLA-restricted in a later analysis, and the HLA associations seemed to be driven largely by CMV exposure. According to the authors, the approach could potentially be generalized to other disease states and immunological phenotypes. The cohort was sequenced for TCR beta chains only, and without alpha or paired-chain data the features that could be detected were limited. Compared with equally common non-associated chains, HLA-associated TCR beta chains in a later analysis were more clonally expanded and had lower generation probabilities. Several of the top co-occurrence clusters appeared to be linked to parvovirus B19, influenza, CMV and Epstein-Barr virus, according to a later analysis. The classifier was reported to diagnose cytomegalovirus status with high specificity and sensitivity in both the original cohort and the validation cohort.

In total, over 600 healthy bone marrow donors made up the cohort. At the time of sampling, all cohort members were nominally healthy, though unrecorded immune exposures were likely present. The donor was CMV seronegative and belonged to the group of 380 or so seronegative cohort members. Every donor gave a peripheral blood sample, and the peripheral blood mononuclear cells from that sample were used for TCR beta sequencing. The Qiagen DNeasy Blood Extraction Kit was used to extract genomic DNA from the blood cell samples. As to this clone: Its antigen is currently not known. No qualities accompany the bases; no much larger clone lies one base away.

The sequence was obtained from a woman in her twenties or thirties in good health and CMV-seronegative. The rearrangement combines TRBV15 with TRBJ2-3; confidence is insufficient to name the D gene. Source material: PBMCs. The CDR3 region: CATSGLYTDTQYF. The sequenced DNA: TGTGCCACCAGCGGCCTTTACACAGATACGCAGTATTTT.